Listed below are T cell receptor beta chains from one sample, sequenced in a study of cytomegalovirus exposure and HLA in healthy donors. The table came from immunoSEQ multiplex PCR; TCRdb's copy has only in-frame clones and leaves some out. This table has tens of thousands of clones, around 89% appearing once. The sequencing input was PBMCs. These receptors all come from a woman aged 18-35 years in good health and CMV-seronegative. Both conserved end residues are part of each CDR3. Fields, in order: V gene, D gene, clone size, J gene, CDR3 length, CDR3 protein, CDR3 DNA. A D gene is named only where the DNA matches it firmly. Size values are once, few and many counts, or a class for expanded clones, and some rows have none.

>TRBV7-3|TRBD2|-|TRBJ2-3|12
CASGGYTDTQYF
TGTGCCTCGGGGGGATACACAGATACGCAGTATTTT
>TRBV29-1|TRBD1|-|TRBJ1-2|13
CSGSQGDNYGYTF
TGCAGCGGATCCCAGGGGGATAACTATGGCTACACCTTC
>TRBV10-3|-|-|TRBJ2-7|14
CATSGGGWDYEQYF
TGTGCCACCTCTGGGGGGGGCTGGGACTACGAGCAGTACTTC
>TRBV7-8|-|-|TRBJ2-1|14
CASSSKRTGNEQFF
TGTGCCAGCAGCTCAAAAAGGACTGGGAATGAGCAGTTCTTC
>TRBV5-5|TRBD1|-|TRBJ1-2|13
CASSLVTGDGYTF
TGTGCCAGCAGCTTGGTGACAGGGGATGGCTACACCTTC
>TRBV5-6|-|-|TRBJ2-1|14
CASSAGTSYNEQFF
TGTGCCAGCAGCGCCGGGACTTCCTACAATGAGCAGTTCTTC
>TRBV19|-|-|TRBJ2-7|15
CASSIASRVTYEQYF
TGTGCCAGTAGTATTGCATCCAGGGTCACCTACGAGCAGTACTTC
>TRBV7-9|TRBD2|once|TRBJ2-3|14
CASGGRERTDTQYF
TGTGCCAGCGGCGGGAGGGAGCGCACAGATACGCAGTATTTT
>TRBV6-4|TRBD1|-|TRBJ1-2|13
CASSEDRGLGYTF
TGTGCCAGCAGCGAGGACAGGGGGCTTGGCTACACCTTC
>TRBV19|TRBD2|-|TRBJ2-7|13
CASSITGGYEQYF
TGTGCCAGTAGTATCACGGGGGGTTACGAGCAGTACTTC
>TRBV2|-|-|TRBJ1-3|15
CASSEGVSSGNTIYF
TGTGCCAGCAGTGAAGGCGTGAGCTCTGGAAACACCATATATTTT
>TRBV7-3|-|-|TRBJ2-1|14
CASSPGRESNEQFF
TGTGCCAGCAGCCCGGGACGGGAGAGCAATGAGCAGTTCTTC
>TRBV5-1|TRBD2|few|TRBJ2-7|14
CASSSLGTSGEQYF
TGCGCCAGCAGCTCACTCGGGACTAGCGGCGAGCAGTACTTC
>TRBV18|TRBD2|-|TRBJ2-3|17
CASSPRGLAGATDTQYF
TGTGCCAGCTCACCAAGAGGACTAGCGGGGGCAACAGATACGCAGTATTTT
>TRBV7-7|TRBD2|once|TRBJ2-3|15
CASSQAGGRGDTQYF
TGTGCTAGCAGCCAAGCGGGGGGGCGGGGAGATACGCAGTATTTT
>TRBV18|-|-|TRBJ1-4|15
CASSPPGGRNEKLFF
TGTGCCAGCTCACCGCCGGGGGGACGCAATGAAAAACTGTTTTTT
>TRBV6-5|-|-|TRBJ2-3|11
CASSNRRAQYF
TGTGCCAGCTCAAATAGACGGGCGCAGTATTTT
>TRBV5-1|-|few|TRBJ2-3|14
CASSLQGRTDTQYF
TGCGCCAGCAGCTTGCAGGGGCGGACAGATACGCAGTATTTT
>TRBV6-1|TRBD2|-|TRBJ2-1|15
CASSAGLAGVNEQFF
TGTGCCAGCAGTGCTGGGCTAGCGGGAGTCAATGAGCAGTTCTTC
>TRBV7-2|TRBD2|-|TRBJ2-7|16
CASSTGTSGRLYEQYF
TGTGCCAGCAGCACAGGGACTAGCGGGAGGTTATACGAGCAGTACTTC
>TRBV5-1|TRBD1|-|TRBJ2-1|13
CASSLDRDNEQFF
TGCGCCAGCAGCTTAGACAGGGACAATGAGCAGTTCTTC
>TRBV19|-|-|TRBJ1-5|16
CASTPLVGGGSQPQHF
TGTGCCAGTACCCCCCTAGTTGGGGGAGGTAGTCAGCCCCAGCATTTT
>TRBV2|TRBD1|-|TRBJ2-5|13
CASKTTGEETQYF
TGTGCCAGCAAGACCACAGGGGAGGAGACCCAGTACTTC
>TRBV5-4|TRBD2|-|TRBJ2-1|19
CASSLVGTSGRAPYNEQFF
TGTGCCAGCAGCTTGGTTGGCACTAGCGGGAGGGCCCCCTACAATGAGCAGTTCTTC
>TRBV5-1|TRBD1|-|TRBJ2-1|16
CASSLRDSSTYNEQFF
TGCGCCAGCAGCCTTCGGGACAGTAGCACCTACAATGAGCAGTTCTTC
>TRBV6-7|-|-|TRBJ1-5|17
CASSKPWTEDSNQPQHF
TGTGCCAGCAGTAAACCATGGACAGAAGATAGCAATCAGCCCCAGCATTTT
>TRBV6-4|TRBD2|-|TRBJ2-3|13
CATARGGTDTQYF
TGTGCCACCGCACGGGGGGGGACAGATACGCAGTATTTT
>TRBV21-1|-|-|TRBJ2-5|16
CASSKESGGARETQYF
TGTGCCAGCAGCAAAGAGAGCGGGGGGGCCCGGGAGACCCAGTACTTC
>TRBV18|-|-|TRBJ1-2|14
CASSPLRESAGYTF
TGTGCCAGCTCACCTCTACGGGAGTCGGCTGGCTACACCTTC
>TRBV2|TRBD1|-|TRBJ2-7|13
CASIETGSHEQYF
TGTGCCAGCATTGAGACAGGGTCCCACGAGCAGTACTTC
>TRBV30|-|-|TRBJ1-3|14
CAHGQKLSGNTIYF
TGTGCCCACGGACAGAAACTCTCTGGAAACACCATATATTTT
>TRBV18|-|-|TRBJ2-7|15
CASSPRGTGKYEQYF
TGTGCCAGCTCACCGAGGGGCACAGGGAAATACGAGCAGTACTTC
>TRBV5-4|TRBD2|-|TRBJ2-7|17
CASSTGTSGRGGYEQYF
TGTGCCAGCAGCACAGGGACTAGCGGGAGGGGGGGCTACGAGCAGTACTTC
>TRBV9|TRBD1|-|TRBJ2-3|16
CASSGEGAKLTDTQYF
TGTGCCAGCAGCGGAGAGGGGGCTAAACTCACAGATACGCAGTATTTT
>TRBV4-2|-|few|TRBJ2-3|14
CASSQDLSDDTQYF
TGTGCCAGCAGCCAAGATTTGAGCGATGATACGCAGTATTTT
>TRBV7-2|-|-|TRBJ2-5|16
CASSLVGDSRRETQYF
TGTGCCAGCAGCTTAGTGGGGGACTCCCGTAGGGAGACCCAGTACTTC
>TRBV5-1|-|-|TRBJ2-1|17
CASSLASGGLSYNEQFF
TGCGCCAGCAGCTTGGCTTCAGGGGGACTGTCCTACAATGAGCAGTTCTTC
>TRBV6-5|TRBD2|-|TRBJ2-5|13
CASKRTSQETQYF
TGTGCCAGCAAGCGGACTAGCCAAGAGACCCAGTACTTC
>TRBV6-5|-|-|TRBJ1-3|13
CASSSPGGNTIYF
TGTGCCAGCAGTTCCCCCGGTGGAAACACCATATATTTT
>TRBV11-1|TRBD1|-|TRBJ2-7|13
CASSRGQSYEQYF
TGTGCCAGCAGCCGGGGACAGTCCTACGAGCAGTACTTC
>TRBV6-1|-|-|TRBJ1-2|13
CASSEWGLSGYTF
TGTGCCAGCAGTGAATGGGGACTAAGTGGCTACACCTTC
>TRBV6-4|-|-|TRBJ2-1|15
CASSEGQGGYNEQFF
TGTGCCAGCAGTGAAGGGCAGGGGGGTTACAATGAGCAGTTCTTC
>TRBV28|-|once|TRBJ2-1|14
CASRSGVAYNEQFF
TGTGCCAGCCGCTCCGGGGTCGCCTACAATGAGCAGTTCTTC
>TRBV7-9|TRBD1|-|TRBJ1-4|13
CASSLAGGEKLFF
TGTGCCAGCAGCTTAGCAGGGGGCGAAAAACTGTTTTTT
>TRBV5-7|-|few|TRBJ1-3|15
CASSLVAGTGNTIYF
TGTGCCAGCAGCTTGGTAGCAGGGACTGGAAACACCATATATTTT
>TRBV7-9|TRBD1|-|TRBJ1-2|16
CASSFKSTGGLGGYTF
TGTGCCAGCAGCTTCAAGTCGACAGGGGGGCTCGGGGGCTACACCTTC
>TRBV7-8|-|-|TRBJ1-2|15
CASSSSPQRNYGYTF
TGTGCCAGCAGCTCTAGCCCCCAGCGAAACTATGGCTACACCTTC
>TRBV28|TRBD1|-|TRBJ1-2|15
CASSTSQTGAGGYTF
TGTGCCAGCAGTACGAGCCAGACAGGGGCAGGTGGCTACACCTTC
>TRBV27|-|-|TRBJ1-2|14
CASSPSNRDYGYTF
TGTGCCAGCAGTCCCTCAAACCGGGATTATGGCTACACCTTC
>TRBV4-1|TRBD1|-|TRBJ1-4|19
CASTGTSGQVVWTNEKLFF
TGCGCCAGCACCGGAACGAGTGGACAGGTGGTTTGGACTAATGAAAAACTGTTTTTT
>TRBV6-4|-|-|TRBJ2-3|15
CASSLGGGDTDTQYF
TGTGCCAGCAGCCTGGGGGGGGGCGACACAGATACGCAGTATTTT
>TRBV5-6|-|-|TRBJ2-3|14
CASSLALSTDTQYF
TGTGCCAGCAGCTTGGCTCTTAGCACAGATACGCAGTATTTT
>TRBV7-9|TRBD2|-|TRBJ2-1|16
CASERDGTSGGNEQFF
TGTGCCAGCGAAAGGGACGGGACTAGCGGGGGCAATGAGCAGTTCTTC
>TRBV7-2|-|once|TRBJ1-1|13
CASSLSRGIEAFF
TGTGCCAGCAGCTTATCTCGCGGGATTGAAGCTTTCTTT
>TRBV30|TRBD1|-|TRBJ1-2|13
CAWSRDRGGGYTF
TGTGCCTGGAGTCGAGACAGGGGCGGTGGCTACACCTTC